This entry describes one T cell receptor beta chain. The clone's antigen remains unknown. No qualities accompany the bases; no much larger clone lies one base away. Trimming at the junction amounts to 1 base on V and 4 bases on J, and the germline ends lie 11 bases apart. From the cysteine up to the phenylalanine, the CDR3 has a length of 14 residues. Only the CDR3 portion is preserved as DNA: 42 bases, with reading frame beginning at the first base. The germline V gene (reference sequence) sets CDR1 to LGHDT and CDR2 to YNNKEL. Enrolling through a virtual design, the prospective study's participants ranged in age from roughly 18 to 90 years and lived across about two dozen United States geographic areas. Cohort assignment in the prospective study relied on participant-reported clinical history from a screening survey and a study questionnaire. Recovered participants in ImmuneRACE Cohort 3 were defined as having two consecutive negative NP/OP PCR tests, clearance from a healthcare professional, or resolution of symptoms. In the prospective study, mobile phlebotomists collected whole blood, serum and a nasopharyngeal or oropharyngeal swab from each participant. Prospective study participants could optionally give additional blood draws and questionnaires over an approximately two-month period. Blood samples from the prospective study were shipped frozen or at room temperature prior to DNA extraction.

This specimen comes from a study of blood T cell repertoires in COVID-19 (dated by TCRdb to the early 2020s). General notes on the study: Collaborator samples came from the United States, Italy and Spain and covered acute and convalescent phases of COVID-19. The material from the prospective study consisted of cDNA or gDNA derived from T cells, B-cell-depleted T cells, or PBMCs. Deeply sampled blood TCRbeta repertoires from subjects exposed to, actively infected with, or recovered from COVID-19 were included in the dataset. The repertoires were released in a freely available public database intended as a resource for research on the immune response to SARS-CoV-2. The samples were drawn from the first 160 participants of the ongoing ImmuneRACE study and from 1,254 subjects provided by 6 global collaborators. A de-identified subject ID, COVID-19 status, age in years and sex were almost always included in the sample metadata. HLA class I and class II types, where available, came from metadata supplied by the sample provider rather than from assay-based typing. The investigation overall reported the following: The amount of clinical and demographic metadata varied by source and participant and was provided uncurated.

TCRbeta CDR3 regions were amplified from genomic DNA by means of the immunoSEQ Assay, a bias-controlled multiplex PCR. In the source study's methods: Nucleated cell counts per sample were estimated from amplification of reference gene primers within the assay. Sequence reads were collapsed and filtered to measure the absolute abundance of every unique TCRbeta CDR3 rearrangement. For each sample, productive Simpson clonality was calculated by taking the square root of Simpson's diversity index across productive rearrangements. This is the immuneACCESS table as TCRdb keeps it, with only in-frame sequences that have V and J called. A part of the clones is gone; compared with another copy, unresolved V genes explain less than half, and the rest is unexplained. The DNA gave D and trimming, while V, J and clone size come from that table. This sample comprises some 390,000 clones, approximately 89% of them detected only once. Jointly, the top ten make up about 1.7% of the sample.

The chain links TRBV3-1 (or the pseudogene TRBV3-2) with TRBJ2-7, with a tentative D gene TRBD2 over 7 matching bases. The source of this sequence is a woman in her twenties or thirties who had recovered from COVID-19. Sequencing was performed on PBMCs or T cells enriched from blood (not recorded which). The DNA reads TGTGCCAGCAGCCAAGCGGGGGGCGGGTACGAGCAGTACTTC. Its product reads: CASSQAGGGYEQYF.